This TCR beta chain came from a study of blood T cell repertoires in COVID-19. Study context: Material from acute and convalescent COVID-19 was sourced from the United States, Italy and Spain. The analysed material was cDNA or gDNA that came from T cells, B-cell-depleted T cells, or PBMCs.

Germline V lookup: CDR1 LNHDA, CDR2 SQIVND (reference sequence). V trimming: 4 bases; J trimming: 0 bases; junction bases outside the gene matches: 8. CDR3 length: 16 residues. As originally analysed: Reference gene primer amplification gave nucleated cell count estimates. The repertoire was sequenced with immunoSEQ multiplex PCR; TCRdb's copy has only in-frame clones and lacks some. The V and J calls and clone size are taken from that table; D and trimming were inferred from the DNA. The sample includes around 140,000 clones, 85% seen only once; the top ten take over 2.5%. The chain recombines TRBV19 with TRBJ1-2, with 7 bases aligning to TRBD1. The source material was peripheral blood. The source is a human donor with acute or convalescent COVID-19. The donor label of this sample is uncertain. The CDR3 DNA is TGTGCCAGTAGTAAGGCAGGGGGTACCTCTAACTATGGCTACACCTTC. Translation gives CASSKAGGTSNYGYTF.